The present T cell receptor beta chain was sequenced within a study of blood T cell repertoires in COVID-19. In the study overall: Spain, Italy and the United States supplied samples that represented acute and convalescent COVID-19. The analysed material was cDNA or gDNA that came from T cells, B-cell-depleted T cells, or PBMCs.

CDR1 is MNHEY and CDR2 is SVGAGI in the germline V gene. V lost 0 bases, J lost 7 bases, and 15 bases lay in between. This CDR3 contains 15 residues. Per the authors' pipeline: Amplification of reference gene primers was used by the study to estimate nucleated cell counts. The assay was immunoSEQ multiplex PCR, and TCRdb's table has in-frame clones only and misses some. V, J and clone size derive from that table, while D and trimming were established from the DNA sequence. The sample consists of over 200,000 clones, about nine tenths of them appearing once. The receptor comes from a woman aged 60 to 75 with acute or convalescent COVID-19. The sample consisted of peripheral blood. This chain connects TRBV6-5 to TRBJ1-2; D is ambiguous. The CDR3 DNA is TGTGCCAGCAGTTACTCGGAGAAATCCGTATCTGGCTACACCTTC. Its protein is CASSYSEKSVSGYTF.